This TCR beta chain emerged from a study of monozygotic twins with cystic fibrosis (TCRdb year 2021). About the full investigation: Barcoded libraries were prepared with roughly 14 PCR cycles from about 3.2 micrograms of fragmented DNA. To gauge how much genetics shapes V and J gene usage, the researchers compared TCR beta repertoires both within and across 16 monozygotic twin pairs who have cystic fibrosis. Ten female and six male twin pairs, aged about 2.0 to 36.4 years (median roughly 9.5 years) and mostly children and adolescents, were included in the cohort. On the day of blood sampling, twins were ranked among 850 to 1,300 cohort participants for weight-for-height and for FEVPerc (FEV1 disease centile). Data for three of the twin pairs had already been reported earlier in a different context.

The research as a whole found: The cohort was small, and the number of shared CDR3s showed no association with age, concordance or disease severity. Sharing of nucleotide-identical clonotypes was significantly greater within monozygotic CF twin pairs than between unrelated CF individuals (P = 0.000026, Mann-Whitney). V gene usage was most similar to the co-twin for 13 of 16 pairs, and J usage for 8 of 16 pairs, suggesting genetic constraints. Simpson clonality was found to be generally low (median approximately 0.009), suggesting a naive-dominated repertoire, although higher clonality was observed in the most severely affected patients.

Following the manufacturer's instructions, the researchers used the immunoSEQ immune profiling system to amplify TCR beta CDR3 regions via multiplex PCR. An Illumina NextSeq system was used to carry out the sequencing. Concerning the study's data processing: Sequence data were processed on the immunoSEQ Analyzer platform, and clonality was calculated as the square root of Simpson's index of productive rearrangements. Similarity in V and J usage was measured by Jensen-Shannon distance, and OLGA was used to compute CDR3 generation probabilities. The immuneACCESS database (August 2020) and VDJdb (December 2020) were searched for shared CDR3 sequences. Held by TCRdb, this immuneACCESS table contains in-frame sequences only and omits some clones. Under half of the omission traces to an unresolved V gene where checked; the cause of the rest is unknown. The DNA was the basis for D and trimming; V, J and clone size are from that table. The table for this sample lists about 22,000 clones; approximately 97% of them were counted only once. The ten largest account for about 0.15% of the sample.

The twin pairs came from the European Cystic Fibrosis Twin and Sibling Study Cohort, which recruited patients from roughly 160 CF clinics across 14 European countries. Zygosity and CFTR genotype were verified in-house, and zygosity was tested by multiplex PCR of nine short tandem repeat loci. Each twin gave a peripheral blood sample, and clinical parameters were documented on that same day of blood sampling. Genomic DNA was isolated from peripheral blood cells with phenol/chloroform and kept in TE buffer at 4 degrees C. Worth noting for this clone: Its recognized antigen is unknown. No per-base quality is available; no much larger clone lies one base away.

Inclusive of the bounding cysteine and phenylalanine, the CDR3 is 15 residues long. Only the CDR3 part of the read is kept: 45 bases, read in frame from the first base. Taken from the germline V gene, the CDR1 and CDR2 loops are LGHNA and YSLEER. V and J are trimmed by 0 bases and 6 bases, and the gene matches miss 1 base of the junction. The rearranged chain carries TRBV4-3 and TRBJ2-1; 11 middle bases align to TRBD2. This TCR derives from a girl aged 5-17 years with cystic fibrosis. The sample was blood. The nucleotides are TGCGCCAGCAGCCAAGATGGGACTAGCGGCAATGAGCAGTTCTTC. It encodes CASSQDGTSGNEQFF.